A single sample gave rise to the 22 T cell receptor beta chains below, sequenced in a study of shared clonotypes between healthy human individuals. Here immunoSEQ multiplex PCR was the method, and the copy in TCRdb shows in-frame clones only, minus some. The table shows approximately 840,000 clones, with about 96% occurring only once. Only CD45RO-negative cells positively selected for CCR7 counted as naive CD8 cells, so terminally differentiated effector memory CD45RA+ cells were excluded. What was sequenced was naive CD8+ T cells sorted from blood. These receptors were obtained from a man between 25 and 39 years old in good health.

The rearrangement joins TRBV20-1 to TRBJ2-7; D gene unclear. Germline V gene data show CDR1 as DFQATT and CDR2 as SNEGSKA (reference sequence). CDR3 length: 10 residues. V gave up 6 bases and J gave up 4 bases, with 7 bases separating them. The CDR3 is CSATPYEQYF. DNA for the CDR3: TGCAGTGCCACACCTTACGAGCAGTACTTC.

The CDR3 reads CATSRGTEIYEQYF. CDR3 nucleotide sequence: TGTGCCACCAGCAGAGGGACAGAGATCTACGAGCAGTACTTC. The chain has TRBV15 and TRBJ2-7; D may be TRBD1 (6 bases). The CDR3 spans 14 residues. The V gene's germline CDR1 is LNHNV and CDR2 YYDKDF (reference sequence). The V end lost 1 base, the J end lost 3 bases, and 10 bases lay between the germline ends. Based on the CDR3 plus reference TRBV15 and TRBJ2-7, the full variable domain is DAMVIQNPRYQVTQFGKPVTLSCSQTLNHNVMYWYQQKSSQAPKLLFHYYDKDFNNEADTPDNFQSRRPNTSFCFLDIRSPGLGDTAMYLCATSRGTEIYEQYFGPGTRLTVT.

CDR3: CSVDENGGNEQFF. The CDR3 DNA reads as TGCAGCGTTGACGAAAACGGTGGCAATGAGCAGTTCTTC. The V gene is TRBV29-1, the J gene TRBJ2-1; no firm D call. CDR1 and CDR2 from the germline V gene are SQVTM and ANQGSEA. V lost 3 bases, J lost 6 bases, and 12 bases lay in between. The CDR3 spans 13 residues.

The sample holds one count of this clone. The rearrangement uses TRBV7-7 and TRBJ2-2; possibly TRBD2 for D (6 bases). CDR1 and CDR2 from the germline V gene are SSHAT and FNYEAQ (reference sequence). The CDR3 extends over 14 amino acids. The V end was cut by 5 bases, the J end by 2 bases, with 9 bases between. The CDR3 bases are TGTGCCAGCAGCCCAGGACTAAACACCGGGGAGCTGTTTTTT. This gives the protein CASSPGLNTGELFF.

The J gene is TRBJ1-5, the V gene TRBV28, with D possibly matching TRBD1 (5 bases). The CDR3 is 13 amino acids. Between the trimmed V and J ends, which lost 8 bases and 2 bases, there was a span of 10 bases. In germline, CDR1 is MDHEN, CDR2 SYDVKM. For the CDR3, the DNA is TGTGCCAGCTTGCCGGGGCGCAATCAGCCCCAGCATTTT. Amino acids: CASLPGRNQPQHF.

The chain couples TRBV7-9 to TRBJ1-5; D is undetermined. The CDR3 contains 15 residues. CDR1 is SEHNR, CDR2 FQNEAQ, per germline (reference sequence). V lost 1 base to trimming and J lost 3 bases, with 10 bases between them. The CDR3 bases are TGTGCCAGCAGCTTAGGGGAGGGAAACAATCAGCCCCAGCATTTT. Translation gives CASSLGEGNNQPQHF.

The CDR3, as DNA: TGTGCCAGTCCGAGGCTTGGGGCAGACACTGAAGCTTTCTTT. It codes for CASPRLGADTEAFF. This sequence joins TRBV6-1 and TRBJ1-1; the D gene is possibly TRBD1 (5 bases). The CDR3 is 14 amino acids. Looked up from germline, CDR1 is MNHNS and CDR2 is SASEGT. The ends were cut back, 9 bases at V and 3 bases at J, with 17 bases in the middle.

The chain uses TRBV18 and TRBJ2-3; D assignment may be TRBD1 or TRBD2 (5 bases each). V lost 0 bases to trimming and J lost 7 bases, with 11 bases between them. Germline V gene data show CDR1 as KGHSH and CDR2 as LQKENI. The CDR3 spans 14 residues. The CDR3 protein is CASSPPLGVYTQYF. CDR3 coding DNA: TGTGCCAGCTCACCACCGTTGGGGGTTTATACGCAGTATTTT.

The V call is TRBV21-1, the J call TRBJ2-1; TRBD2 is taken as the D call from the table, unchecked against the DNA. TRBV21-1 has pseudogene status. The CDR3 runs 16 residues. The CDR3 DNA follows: TGTGCCAGCAGCGCAGCGGGGGAAAGAAGGTCCAATGAGCAGTTCTTC. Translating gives CASSAAGERRSNEQFF.

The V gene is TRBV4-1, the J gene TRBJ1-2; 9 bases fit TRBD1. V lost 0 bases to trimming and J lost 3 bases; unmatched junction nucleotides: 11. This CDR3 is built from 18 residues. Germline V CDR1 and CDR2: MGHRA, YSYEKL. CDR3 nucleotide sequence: TGCGCCAGCAGCCAAGATTGGGACAGGGTAGGAGGGGACTATGGCTACACCTTC. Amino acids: CASSQDWDRVGGDYGYTF.

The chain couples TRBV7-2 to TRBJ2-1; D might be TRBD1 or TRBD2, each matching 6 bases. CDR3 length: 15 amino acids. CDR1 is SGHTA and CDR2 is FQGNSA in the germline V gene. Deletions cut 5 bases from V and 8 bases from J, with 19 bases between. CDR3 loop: CASSLGGRRIDEQFF. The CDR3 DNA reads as TGTGCCAGCAGCCTCGGGGGCCGACGGATTGATGAGCAGTTCTTC. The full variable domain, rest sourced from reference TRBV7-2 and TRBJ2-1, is GAGVSQSPSNKVTEKGKDVELRCDPISGHTALYWYRQSLGQGLEFLIYFQGNSAPDKSGLPSDRFSAERTGGSVSTLTIQRTQQEDSAVYLCASSLGGRRIDEQFFGPGTRLTVL.

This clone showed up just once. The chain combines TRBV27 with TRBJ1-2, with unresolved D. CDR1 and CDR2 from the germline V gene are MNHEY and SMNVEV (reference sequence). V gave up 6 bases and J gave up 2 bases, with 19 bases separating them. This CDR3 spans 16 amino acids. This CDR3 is CASSTMGGYTNYGYTF. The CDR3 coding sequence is TGTGCCAGCAGCACAATGGGTGGATACACAAACTATGGCTACACCTTC.

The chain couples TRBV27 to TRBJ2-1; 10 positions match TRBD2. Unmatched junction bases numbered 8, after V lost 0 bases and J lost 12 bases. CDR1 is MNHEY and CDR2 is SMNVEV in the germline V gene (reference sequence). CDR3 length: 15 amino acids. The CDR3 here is CASSLSRTSGERQFF. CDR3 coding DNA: TGTGCCAGCAGTTTATCGCGGACTAGCGGCGAACGGCAGTTCTTC.

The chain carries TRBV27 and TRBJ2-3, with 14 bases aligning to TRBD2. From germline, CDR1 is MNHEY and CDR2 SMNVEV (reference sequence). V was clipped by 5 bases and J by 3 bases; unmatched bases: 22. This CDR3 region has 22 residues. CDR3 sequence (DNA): TGTGCCAGCAGTGACGTCTCTCCAGACCTGGGACTAGCGGGAGAAAGGACAGATACGCAGTATTTT. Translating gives CASSDVSPDLGLAGERTDTQYF.

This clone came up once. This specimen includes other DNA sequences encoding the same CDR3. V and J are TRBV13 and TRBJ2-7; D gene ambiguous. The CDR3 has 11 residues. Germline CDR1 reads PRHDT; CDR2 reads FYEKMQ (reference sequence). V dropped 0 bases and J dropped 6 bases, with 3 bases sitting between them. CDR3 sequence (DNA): TGTGCCAGCAGCTTAGGCGGCGAGCAGTACTTC. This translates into CASSLGGEQYF. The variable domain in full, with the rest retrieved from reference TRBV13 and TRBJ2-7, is AAGVIQSPRHLIKEKRETATLKCYPIPRHDTVYWYQQGPGQDPQFLISFYEKMQSDKGSIPDRFSAQQFSDYHSELNMSSLELGDSALYFCASSLGGEQYFGPGTRLTVT.

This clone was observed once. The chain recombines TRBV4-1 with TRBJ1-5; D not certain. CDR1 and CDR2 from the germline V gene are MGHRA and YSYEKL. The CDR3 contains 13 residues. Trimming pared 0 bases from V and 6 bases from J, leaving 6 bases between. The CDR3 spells CASSQEIGQPQHF. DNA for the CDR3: TGCGCCAGCAGCCAAGAAATCGGTCAGCCCCAGCATTTT.

As DNA, the CDR3 is TGTGCCATCAGTGAGTCTATCCACCACTCTGGAAACACCATATATTTT. Translated, it gives CAISESIHHSGNTIYF. This rearrangement joins TRBV10-3 to TRBJ1-3; D unclear. This CDR3 is built from 16 residues. The germline V and J ends were trimmed by 0 bases and 0 bases, with 9 bases remaining between them. The germline V gene encodes CDR1 ENHRY and CDR2 SYGVKD.

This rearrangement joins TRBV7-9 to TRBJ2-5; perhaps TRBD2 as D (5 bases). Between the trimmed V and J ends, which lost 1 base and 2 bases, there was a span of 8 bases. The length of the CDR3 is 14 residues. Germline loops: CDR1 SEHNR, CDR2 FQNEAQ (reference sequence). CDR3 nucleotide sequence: TGTGCCAGCAGCTTAGAACGGGGTCAAGAGACCCAGTACTTC. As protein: CASSLERGQETQYF.

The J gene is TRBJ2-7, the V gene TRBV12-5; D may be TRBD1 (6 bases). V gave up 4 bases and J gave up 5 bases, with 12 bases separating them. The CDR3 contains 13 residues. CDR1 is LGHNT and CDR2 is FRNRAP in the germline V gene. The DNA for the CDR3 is TGTGCTAGTGGTTCCGGGACACCCCACGAGCAGTACTTC. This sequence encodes CASGSGTPHEQYF.

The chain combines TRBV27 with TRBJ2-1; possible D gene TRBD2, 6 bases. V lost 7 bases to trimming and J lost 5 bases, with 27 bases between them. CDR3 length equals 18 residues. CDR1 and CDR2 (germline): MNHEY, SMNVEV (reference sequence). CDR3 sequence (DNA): TGTGCCAGCAAGAGTCGGGGCGGGATAATTGAAGAACACAATGAGCAGTTCTTC. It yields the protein CASKSRGGIIEEHNEQFF.

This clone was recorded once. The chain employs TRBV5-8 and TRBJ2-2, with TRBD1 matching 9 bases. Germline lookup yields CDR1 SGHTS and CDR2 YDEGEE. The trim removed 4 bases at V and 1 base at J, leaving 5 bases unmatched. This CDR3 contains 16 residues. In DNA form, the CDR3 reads TGTGCCAGCAGCCCACCGGGACAGGGGAACACCGGGGAGCTGTTTTTT. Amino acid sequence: CASSPPGQGNTGELFF.

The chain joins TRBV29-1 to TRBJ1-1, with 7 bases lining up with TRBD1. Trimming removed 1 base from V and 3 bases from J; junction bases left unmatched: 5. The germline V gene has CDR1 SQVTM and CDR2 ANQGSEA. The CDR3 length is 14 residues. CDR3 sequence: CSVEAGTEDTEAFF. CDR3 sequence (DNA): TGCAGCGTTGAAGCCGGGACAGAGGACACTGAAGCTTTCTTT.